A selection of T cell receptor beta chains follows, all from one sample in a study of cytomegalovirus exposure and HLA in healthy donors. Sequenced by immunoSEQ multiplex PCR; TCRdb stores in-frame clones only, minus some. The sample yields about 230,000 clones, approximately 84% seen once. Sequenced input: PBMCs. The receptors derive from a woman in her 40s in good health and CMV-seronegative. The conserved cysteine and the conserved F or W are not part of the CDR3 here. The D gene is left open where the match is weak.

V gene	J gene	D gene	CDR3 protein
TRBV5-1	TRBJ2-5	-	ASSLLQGYQETQY
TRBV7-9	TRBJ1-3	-	TSKVVGNTIY
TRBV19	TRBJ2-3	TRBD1	ASSFPTGSTDTQY
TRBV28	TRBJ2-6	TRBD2	ASRGIAGAPSGANVLT
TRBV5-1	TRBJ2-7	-	ASSFSSPSYEQY
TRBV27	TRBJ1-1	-	ASSPWTQRNTEAF
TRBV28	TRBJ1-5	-	ASRGGTSNQPQH
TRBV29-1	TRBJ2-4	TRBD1	SVYSGTGRAKNIQY
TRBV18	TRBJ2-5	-	ASSPLGLETQY
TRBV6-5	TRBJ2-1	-	ASRMDSYNEQF
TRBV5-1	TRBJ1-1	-	ASRDTGMNTEAF
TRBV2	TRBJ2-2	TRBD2	ASSAGGPNTGELF
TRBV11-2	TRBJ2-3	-	ASSLPAGYRGSSTDTQY
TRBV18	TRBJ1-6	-	ASSPPRQAMGSPLH
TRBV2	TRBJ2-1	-	ASSEAGGLLYNEQF
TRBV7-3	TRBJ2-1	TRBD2	ASSQTSGGRNEQF
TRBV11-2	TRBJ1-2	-	ASSSRRFGYT
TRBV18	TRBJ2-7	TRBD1	ASSGQGGAYEQY
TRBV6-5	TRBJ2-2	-	ASSSRGFVNTGELF
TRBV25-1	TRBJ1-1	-	ASSEPGQLTEAF
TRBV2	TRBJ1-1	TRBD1	ASRMGQGNTEAF
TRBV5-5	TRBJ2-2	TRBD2	ASSLSGGNTGELF